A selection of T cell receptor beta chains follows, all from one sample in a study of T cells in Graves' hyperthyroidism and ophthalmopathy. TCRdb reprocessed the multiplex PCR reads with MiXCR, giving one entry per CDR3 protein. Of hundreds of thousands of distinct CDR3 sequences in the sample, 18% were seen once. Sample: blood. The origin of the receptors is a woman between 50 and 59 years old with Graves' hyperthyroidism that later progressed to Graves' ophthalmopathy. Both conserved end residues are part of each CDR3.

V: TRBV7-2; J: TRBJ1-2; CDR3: CASSSPDRPFIGYTF
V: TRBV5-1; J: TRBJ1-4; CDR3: CASMTGPTNEKLFF
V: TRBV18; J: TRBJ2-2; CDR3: CASSPETGELFF
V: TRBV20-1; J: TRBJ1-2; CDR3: CSARETENYGYTF
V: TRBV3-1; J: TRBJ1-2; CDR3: CASSLGGFNGDGYTF
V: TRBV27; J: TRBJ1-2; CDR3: CASSLSQGTSYGYTF
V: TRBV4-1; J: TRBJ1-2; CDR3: CASSQDESLRYGYTF
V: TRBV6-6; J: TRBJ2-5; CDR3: CASSYSHRVNLQTQYF
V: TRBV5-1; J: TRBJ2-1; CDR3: CASSLGVNNEQFF
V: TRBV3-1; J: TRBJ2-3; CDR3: CASSWGTGLAGSDTQYF
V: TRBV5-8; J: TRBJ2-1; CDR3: CASSLARTGYNEQFF
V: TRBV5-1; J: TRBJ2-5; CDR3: CASSFGDTQETQYF
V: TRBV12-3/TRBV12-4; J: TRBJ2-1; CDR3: CASSFALGGQQFF
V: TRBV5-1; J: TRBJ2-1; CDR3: CASSLDRDGGYNGQFF
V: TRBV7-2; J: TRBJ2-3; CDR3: CASSASSGVYTDTQYF
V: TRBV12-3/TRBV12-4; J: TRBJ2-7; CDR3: CASSLGRGAYEQYF
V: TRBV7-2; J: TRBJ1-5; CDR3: CASSSSGGWQPQHF
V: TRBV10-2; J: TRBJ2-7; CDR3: CASTSWDPSSYEQYF
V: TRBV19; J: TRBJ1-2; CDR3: CASSITGSSSVLIYGYTF
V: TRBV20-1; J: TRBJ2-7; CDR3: CSSSTGTPYVTGQYF
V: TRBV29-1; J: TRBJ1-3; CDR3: CSATVFSGNTIYF
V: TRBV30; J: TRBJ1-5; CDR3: CASRGRGRSQPQHF
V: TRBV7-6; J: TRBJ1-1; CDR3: CASSLADNEGTEAFF
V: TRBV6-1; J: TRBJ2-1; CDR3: CASTTGVDEQFF
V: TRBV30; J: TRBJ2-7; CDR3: CAWSKSHSSYEQYF
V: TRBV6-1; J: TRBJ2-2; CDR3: CASSETGLNTGELFF
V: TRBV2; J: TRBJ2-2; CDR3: CASSQYPTSTGELFF
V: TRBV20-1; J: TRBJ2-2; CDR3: CSAGLAGGNTGELFF
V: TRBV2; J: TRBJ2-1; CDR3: CASSPPPAGSSYNEQFF
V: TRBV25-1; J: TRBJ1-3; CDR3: CASSDYRVSGNTIYF
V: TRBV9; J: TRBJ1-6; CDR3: CASSVDRVNSPLHF
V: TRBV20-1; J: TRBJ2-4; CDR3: CSALDRNEYF
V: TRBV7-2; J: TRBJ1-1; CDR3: CASSSDLGRWNTEAFF
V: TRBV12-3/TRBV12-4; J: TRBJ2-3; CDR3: CASSFSSGVPHTQYF
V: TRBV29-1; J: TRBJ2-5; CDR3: CSAGDRYQETQYF
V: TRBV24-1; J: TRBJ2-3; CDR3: CATSDPTPEGRWDTQYF
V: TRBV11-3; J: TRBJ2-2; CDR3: CASSGPRDRPYTGELFF
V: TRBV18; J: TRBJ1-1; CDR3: CASSPVVNTEAFF
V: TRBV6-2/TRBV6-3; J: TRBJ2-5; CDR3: CASTAGGTQYF
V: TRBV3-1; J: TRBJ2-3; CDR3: CASSQVAFPQYF
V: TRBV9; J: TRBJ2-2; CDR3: CASSVAPPLTGGHGELFF
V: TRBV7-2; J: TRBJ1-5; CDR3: CASSLGGYSNQPQHF
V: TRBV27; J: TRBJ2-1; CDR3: CASSSTRTGNYNEQFF
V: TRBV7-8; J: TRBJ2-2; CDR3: CASSLEPGATGELFF
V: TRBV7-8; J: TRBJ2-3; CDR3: CASSLKGAETDTQYF
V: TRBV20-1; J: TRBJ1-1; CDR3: CSARAQPTTEAFF
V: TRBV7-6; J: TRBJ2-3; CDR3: CASSLLGADTDTQYF
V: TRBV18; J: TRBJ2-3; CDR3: CASSARGSTDTQYF
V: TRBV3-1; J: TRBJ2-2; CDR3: CASSHGREGKLFF
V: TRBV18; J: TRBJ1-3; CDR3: CASSPDGNTIYF
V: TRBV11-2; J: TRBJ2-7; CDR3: CASSLGAYEQYF
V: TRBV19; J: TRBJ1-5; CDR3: CASSGVEGKGQPQHF